This TCR beta chain was found in a study of post-analysis software for immune sequencing data. CDR1 MDHEN and CDR2 SYDVKM come from the germline V gene. Trimming stripped 8 bases from V and 0 bases from J, with 10 bases between. The CDR3 loop spans 13 amino acids. Overall study findings and caveats: The study found TRBV5-6, TRBV5-1 and TRBV20-1 among about 5 TRBV segments more frequent in patients than controls. In multiple sclerosis, normalized Chao1 diversity was significantly below that of controls.

Presence of unique molecular identifiers characterized the TCR beta cDNA libraries. TCRdb processed the PCR reads anew with MiXCR; each CDR3 protein has one entry. The sample lists a few hundred thousand distinct CDR3 sequences; 40% to 55% were seen once. Concerning this clonotype: The target antigen is unknown.

The chain uses TRBV28 and TRBJ1-1; D unclear. The sample was blood. This sequence was found in a girl aged 5 to 17 with multiple sclerosis. The CDR3 DNA follows: TGTGCCAGCCGTAGGGTCCTGAACACTGAAGCTTTCTTT. This translates into CASRRVLNTEAFF.